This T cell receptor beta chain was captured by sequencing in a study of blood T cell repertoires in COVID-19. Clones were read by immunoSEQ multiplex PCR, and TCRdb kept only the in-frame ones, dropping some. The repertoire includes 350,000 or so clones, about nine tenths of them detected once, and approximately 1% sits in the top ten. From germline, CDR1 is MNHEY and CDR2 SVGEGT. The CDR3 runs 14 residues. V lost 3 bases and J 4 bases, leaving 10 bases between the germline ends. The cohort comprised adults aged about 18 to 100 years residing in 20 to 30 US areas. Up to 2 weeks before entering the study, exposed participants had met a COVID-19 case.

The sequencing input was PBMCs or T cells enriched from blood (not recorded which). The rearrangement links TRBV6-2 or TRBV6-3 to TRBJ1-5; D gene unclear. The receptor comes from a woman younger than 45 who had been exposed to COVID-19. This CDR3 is CASSYPSVNQPQHF. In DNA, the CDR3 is TGTGCCAGCAGTTATCCGTCGGTGAATCAGCCCCAGCATTTT.